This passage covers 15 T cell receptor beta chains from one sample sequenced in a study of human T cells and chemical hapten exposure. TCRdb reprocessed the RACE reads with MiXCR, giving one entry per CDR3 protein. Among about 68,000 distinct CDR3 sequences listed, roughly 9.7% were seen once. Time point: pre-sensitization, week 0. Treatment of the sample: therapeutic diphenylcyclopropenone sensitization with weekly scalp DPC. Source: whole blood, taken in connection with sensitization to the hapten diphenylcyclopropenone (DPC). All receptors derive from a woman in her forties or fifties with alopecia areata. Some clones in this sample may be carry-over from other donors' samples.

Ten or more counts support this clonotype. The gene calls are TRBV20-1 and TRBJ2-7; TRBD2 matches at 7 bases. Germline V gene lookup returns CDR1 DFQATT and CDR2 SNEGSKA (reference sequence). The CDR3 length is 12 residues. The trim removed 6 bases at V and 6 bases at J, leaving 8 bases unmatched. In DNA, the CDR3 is TGCAGTGCCGCGACTAGCTTCCGCGAGCAGTACTTC. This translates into CSAATSFREQYF.

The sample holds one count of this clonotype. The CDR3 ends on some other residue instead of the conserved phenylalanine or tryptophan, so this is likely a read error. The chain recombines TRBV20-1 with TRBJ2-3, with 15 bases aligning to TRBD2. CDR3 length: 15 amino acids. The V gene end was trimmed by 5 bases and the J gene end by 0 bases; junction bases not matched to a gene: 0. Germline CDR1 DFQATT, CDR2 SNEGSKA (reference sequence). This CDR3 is CSAGLAGGSTDTQYL. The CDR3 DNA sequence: TGCAGTGCTGGACTAGCGGGGGGGAGCACAGATACGCAGTATTTA.

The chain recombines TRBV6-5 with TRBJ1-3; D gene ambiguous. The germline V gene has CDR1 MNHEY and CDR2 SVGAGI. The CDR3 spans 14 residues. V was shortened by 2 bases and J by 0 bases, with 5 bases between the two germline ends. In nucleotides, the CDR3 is TGTGCCAGCAGTTACGGTGCCTCTGGAAACACCATATATTTT. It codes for CASSYGASGNTIYF.

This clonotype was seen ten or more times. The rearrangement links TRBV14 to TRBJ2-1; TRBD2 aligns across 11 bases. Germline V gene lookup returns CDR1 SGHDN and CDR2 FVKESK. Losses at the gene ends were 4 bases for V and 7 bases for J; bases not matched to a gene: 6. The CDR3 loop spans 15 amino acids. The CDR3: CASSPLAGGSNEQFF. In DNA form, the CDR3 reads TGTGCCAGCAGCCCTTTAGCGGGGGGGAGTAATGAGCAGTTCTTC.

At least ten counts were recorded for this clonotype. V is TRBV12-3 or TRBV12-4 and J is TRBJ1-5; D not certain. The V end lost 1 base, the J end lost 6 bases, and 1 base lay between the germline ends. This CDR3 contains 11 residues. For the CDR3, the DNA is TGTGCCAGCAGTTTAGGTCAGCCCCAGCATTTT. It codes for CASSLGQPQHF.

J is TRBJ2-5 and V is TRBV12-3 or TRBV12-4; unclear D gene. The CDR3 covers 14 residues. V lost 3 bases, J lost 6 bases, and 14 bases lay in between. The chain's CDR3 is CASSFDGQDKTQYF. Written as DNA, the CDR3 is TGTGCCAGCAGTTTTGACGGGCAGGATAAGACCCAGTACTTC.

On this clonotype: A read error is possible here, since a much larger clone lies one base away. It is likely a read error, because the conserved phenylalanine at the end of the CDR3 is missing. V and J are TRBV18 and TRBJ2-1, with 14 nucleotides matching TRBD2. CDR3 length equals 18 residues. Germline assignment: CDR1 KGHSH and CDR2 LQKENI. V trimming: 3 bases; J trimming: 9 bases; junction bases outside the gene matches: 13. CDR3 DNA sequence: TGTGCCAGCTCACCCTCCTCACCTGGGACTAGCGGGAGATTTGAGCAGTTCTCC. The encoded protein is CASSPSSPGTSGRFEQFS.

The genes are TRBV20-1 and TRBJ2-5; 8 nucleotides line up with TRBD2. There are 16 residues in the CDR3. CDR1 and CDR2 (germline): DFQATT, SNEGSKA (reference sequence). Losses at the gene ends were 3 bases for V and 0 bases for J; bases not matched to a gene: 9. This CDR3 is CSASGWAGGHQETQYF. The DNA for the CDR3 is TGCAGTGCTAGTGGGTGGGCGGGAGGACACCAAGAGACCCAGTACTTC.

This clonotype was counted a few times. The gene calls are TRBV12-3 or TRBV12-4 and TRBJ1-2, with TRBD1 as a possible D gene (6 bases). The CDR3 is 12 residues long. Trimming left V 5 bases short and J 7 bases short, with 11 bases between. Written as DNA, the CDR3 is TGTGCCAGCAGTCAACAGGGACTTGGCTACACCTTC. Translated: CASSQQGLGYTF.

The CDR3 sequence is CASSQEVGEGNTQYF. The CDR3 DNA is TGCGCCAGCAGCCAAGAGGTGGGAGAGGGAAATACGCAGTATTTT. The rearrangement uses TRBV4-3 and TRBJ2-3; D might be TRBD2 (5 bases). The germline V gene encodes CDR1 LGHNA and CDR2 YSLEER. V lost 0 bases to trimming and J lost 7 bases, with 14 bases between them. The CDR3 is 15 amino acids.

CDR3 loop: CASSRFPTPSNTEAFF. For the CDR3, the DNA is TGTGCCAGCAGCCGATTCCCGACCCCATCGAACACTGAAGCTTTCTTT. The chain joins TRBV14 to TRBJ1-1; D not certain. The CDR3 runs 16 residues. In germline, CDR1 is SGHDN, CDR2 FVKESK. V lost 4 bases to trimming and J lost 1 base, with 16 bases between them.

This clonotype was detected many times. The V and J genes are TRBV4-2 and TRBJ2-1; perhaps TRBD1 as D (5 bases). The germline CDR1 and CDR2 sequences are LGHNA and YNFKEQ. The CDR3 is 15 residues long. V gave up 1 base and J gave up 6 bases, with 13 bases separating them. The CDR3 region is CASSQGQGMGNEQFF. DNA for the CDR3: TGTGCCAGCAGCCAAGGGCAGGGAATGGGCAATGAGCAGTTCTTC.

CDR3 protein: CASSPRDRGIQDGYTF. Here the CDR3 DNA reads TGTGCCAGCAGTCCCCGGGACAGGGGTATTCAGGATGGCTACACCTTC. The chain links TRBV27 to TRBJ1-2; 10 nucleotides match TRBD1. The V gene end was trimmed by 5 bases and the J gene end by 6 bases; junction bases not matched to a gene: 12. There are 16 residues in the CDR3. The germline CDR1 and CDR2 sequences are MNHEY and SMNVEV (reference sequence).

CDR3 sequence reads: CASSHTWNYEQYF. The DNA for the CDR3 is TGTGCCAGCAGCCACACGTGGAACTACGAGCAGTACTTC. V usage is TRBV7-9 and J usage is TRBJ2-7; D gene unclear. CDR1 and CDR2 from the germline V gene are SEHNR and FQNEAQ (reference sequence). This CDR3 comprises 13 residues. V lost 5 bases and J 3 bases, leaving 11 bases between the germline ends.

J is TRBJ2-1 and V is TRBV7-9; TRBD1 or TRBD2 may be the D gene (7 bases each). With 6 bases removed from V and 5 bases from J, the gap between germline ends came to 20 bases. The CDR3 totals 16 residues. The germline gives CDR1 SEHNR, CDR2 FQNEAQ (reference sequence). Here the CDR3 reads CASSTLGGDSHNEQFF. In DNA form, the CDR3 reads TGTGCCAGCAGTACACTAGGGGGGGACAGCCACAATGAGCAGTTCTTC.